The 9 T cell receptor beta chains given below trace back to one sample, sequenced in a study of T cells after posttransplantation cyclophosphamide. The method was immunoSEQ multiplex PCR; TCRdb's version includes in-frame clones alone and lacks a portion of them. The data show roughly 15,000 clones, about 82% seen once. Control samples came 1 year after myeloablative marrow transplants with methotrexate plus calcineurin inhibitor. The sample was PBMCs, taken 410 to 450 days after allogeneic stem cell transplant with calcineurin inhibitor and methotrexate. The receptors here all came from a male patient aged 25-45 years who received an allogeneic stem cell transplant from an unrelated donor, was CMV-positive, and had acute and chronic GVHD. T cells may partly derive from the graft donor.

The rearrangement links TRBV7-9 to TRBJ1-2; 11 nucleotides match TRBD1. V was pared by 1 base and J by 7 bases, with 11 bases of the junction left unmatched. CDR3 size: 17 residues. Germline V gives CDR1 SEHNR, CDR2 FQNEAQ (reference sequence). The DNA of the CDR3 is TGTGCCAGCAGCTTAGGGACAGGGGGCCACATGACGGGTGGCTACACCTTC. Translating gives CASSLGTGGHMTGGYTF. The full variable domain, rest sourced from reference TRBV7-9 and TRBJ1-2, is DTGVSQNPRHKITKRGQNVTFRCDPISEHNRLYWYRQTLGQGPEFLTYFQNEAQLEKSRLLSDRFSAERPKGSFSTLEIQRTEQGDSAMYLCASSLGTGGHMTGGYTFGSGTRLTVV.

The chain is built from TRBV9 and TRBJ2-7; 7 nucleotides match TRBD1. The CDR3 is made up of 14 amino acids. The germline V gene encodes CDR1 SGDLS and CDR2 YYNGEE. V lost 3 bases, J lost 2 bases, and 5 bases stayed unmatched. The DNA of the CDR3 is TGTGCCAGCAGCGAGGACAGGATACCCTACGAGCAGTACTTC. Translation: CASSEDRIPYEQYF.

The chain couples TRBV2 to TRBJ1-2; possible D gene TRBD1, 5 bases. The V gene lost 5 bases and the J gene lost 2 bases, with 15 bases spanning the gap. The germline gives CDR1 SNHLY, CDR2 FYNNEI. The CDR3 contains 15 residues. The CDR3 DNA reads as TGTGCCAGCAGTCCGACGGGGGGGAACAACTATGGCTACACCTTC. Translating gives CASSPTGGNNYGYTF.

V is TRBV7-8 and J is TRBJ1-5; D not resolved. The CDR3 contains 15 residues. V was trimmed by 1 base and J by 0 bases, leaving 7 bases between them. Germline V gene lookup returns CDR1 SGHVS and CDR2 FQNEAQ. The CDR3 nucleotides read TGTGCCAGCAGCTTAGTGGCAGATAGCAATCAGCCCCAGCATTTT. Encoded protein: CASSLVADSNQPQHF.

The rearrangement joins TRBV5-6 to TRBJ2-7; 8 positions match TRBD1. The CDR3 length is 16 residues. CDR1 and CDR2 (germline): SGHDT, YYEEEE. After removal of 3 bases from V and 5 bases from J, the junction contained 13 bases not matched to a gene. The CDR3 nucleotides read TGTGCCAGCAGCTCGCCGTACGGACAGGGATCCGACGAGCAGTACTTC. It translates to CASSSPYGQGSDEQYF.

The rearrangement uses TRBV2 and TRBJ1-4; D gene ambiguous. The CDR3 totals 13 residues. The V end was cut by 7 bases, the J end by 5 bases, with 11 bases between. Germline CDR1 SNHLY, CDR2 FYNNEI. The CDR3 bases are TGTGCCAGCACGGGGATGTTAAATGAAAAACTGTTTTTT. The encoded protein is CASTGMLNEKLFF.

The V gene is TRBV27, the J gene TRBJ2-1; 16 bases map to TRBD2. Trimming took 4 bases from V and 1 from J; bases not matched to a gene: 7. Germline lookup yields CDR1 MNHEY and CDR2 SMNVEV (reference sequence). The length of the CDR3 is 19 residues. CDR3 amino acids: CASSYTGTSGRGSYNEQFF. The CDR3 DNA reads as TGTGCCAGCAGTTACACGGGGACTAGCGGGAGGGGGTCCTACAATGAGCAGTTCTTC.

This chain uses TRBV9 with TRBJ2-5, with 7 positions matching TRBD1. The germline CDR1 and CDR2 sequences are SGDLS and YYNGEE. The CDR3 covers 16 residues. V shed 2 bases and J 2 bases; nucleotides not matched to a gene: 9. Written as DNA, the CDR3 is TGTGCCAGCAGCGTTAGTCTTGGGACAGTACAAGAGACCCAGTACTTC. It is translated as CASSVSLGTVQETQYF.

This clone was detected a few times. The V call is TRBV4-1, the J call TRBJ1-3; tentative D call: TRBD1 (5 bases). Trimming shortened V by 1 base and J by 3 bases, and 13 bases separated the two germline ends. The V gene's germline CDR1 is MGHRA and CDR2 YSYEKL. The CDR3 runs to 16 residues. The CDR3 nucleotides read TGCGCCAGCAGCCAAGGGGCAGGGACTTATGGAAACACCATATATTTT. Its protein product is CASSQGAGTYGNTIYF.